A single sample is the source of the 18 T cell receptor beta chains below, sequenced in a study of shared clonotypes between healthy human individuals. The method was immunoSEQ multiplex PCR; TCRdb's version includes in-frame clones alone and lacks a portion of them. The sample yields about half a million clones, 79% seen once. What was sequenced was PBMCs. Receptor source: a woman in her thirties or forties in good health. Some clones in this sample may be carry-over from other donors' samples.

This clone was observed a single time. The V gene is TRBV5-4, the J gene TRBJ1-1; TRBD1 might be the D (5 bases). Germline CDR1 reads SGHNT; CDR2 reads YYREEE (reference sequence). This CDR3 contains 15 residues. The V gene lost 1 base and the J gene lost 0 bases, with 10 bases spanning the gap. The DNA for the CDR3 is TGTGCCAGCAGCTTGTGGGGGGACTTGAACACTGAAGCTTTCTTT. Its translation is CASSLWGDLNTEAFF.

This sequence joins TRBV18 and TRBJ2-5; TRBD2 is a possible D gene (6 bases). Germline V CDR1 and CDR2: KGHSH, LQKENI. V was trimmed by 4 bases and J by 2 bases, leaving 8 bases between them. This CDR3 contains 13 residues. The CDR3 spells CASSRGVQETQYF. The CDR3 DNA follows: TGTGCCAGCTCACGGGGGGTTCAAGAGACCCAGTACTTC.

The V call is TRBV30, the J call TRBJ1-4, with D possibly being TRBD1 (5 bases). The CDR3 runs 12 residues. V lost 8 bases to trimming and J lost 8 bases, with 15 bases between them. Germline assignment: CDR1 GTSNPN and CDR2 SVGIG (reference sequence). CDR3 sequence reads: CARGEVGEKLFF. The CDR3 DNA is TGTGCCCGGGGGGAGGTCGGCGAAAAACTGTTTTTT.

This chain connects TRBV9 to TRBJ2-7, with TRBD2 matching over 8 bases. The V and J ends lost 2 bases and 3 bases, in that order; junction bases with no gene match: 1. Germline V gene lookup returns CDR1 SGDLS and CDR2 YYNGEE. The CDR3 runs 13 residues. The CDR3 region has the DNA TGTGCCAGCAGCGTCGGGACTAGCTACGAGCAGTACTTC. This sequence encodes CASSVGTSYEQYF.

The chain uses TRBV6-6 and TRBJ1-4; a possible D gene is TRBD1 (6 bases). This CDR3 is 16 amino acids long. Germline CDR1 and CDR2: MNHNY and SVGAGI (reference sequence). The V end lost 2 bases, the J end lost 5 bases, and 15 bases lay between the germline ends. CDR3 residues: CASSYPIGGLNEKLFF. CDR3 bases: TGTGCCAGCAGTTACCCGATCGGGGGGCTCAATGAAAAACTGTTTTTT.

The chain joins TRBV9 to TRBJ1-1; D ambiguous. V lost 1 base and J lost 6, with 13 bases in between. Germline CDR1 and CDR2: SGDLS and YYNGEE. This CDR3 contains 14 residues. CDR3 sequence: CASSVSGIGAEAFF. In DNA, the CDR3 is TGTGCCAGCAGCGTAAGTGGGATTGGCGCTGAAGCTTTCTTT.

For the CDR3, the DNA is TGTGCCAGCTCACCCCAGACAGGCCGCTTGAACACTGAAGCTTTCTTT. Translated: CASSPQTGRLNTEAFF. This chain uses TRBV18 with TRBJ1-1, with TRBD1 as a possible D gene (6 bases). The CDR3 length is 16 residues. Germline values: CDR1 KGHSH, CDR2 LQKENI. Trimming took off 3 bases at V and 0 bases at J, with 14 bases between the two ends.

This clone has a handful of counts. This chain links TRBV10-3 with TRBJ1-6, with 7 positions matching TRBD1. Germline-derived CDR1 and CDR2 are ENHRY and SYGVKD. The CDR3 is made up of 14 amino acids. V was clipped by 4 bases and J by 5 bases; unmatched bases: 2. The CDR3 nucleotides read TGTGCCATCAGTGTGGGACAGAATAATTCACCCCTCCACTTT. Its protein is CAISVGQNNSPLHF.

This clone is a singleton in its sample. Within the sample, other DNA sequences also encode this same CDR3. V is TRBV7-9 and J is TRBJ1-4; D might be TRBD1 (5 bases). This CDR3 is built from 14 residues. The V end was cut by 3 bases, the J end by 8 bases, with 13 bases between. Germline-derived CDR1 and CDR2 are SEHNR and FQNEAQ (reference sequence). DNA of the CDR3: TGTGCCAGCAGCTTGGGGCAGGGTGAAGAAAAACTGTTTTTT. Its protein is CASSLGQGEEKLFF.

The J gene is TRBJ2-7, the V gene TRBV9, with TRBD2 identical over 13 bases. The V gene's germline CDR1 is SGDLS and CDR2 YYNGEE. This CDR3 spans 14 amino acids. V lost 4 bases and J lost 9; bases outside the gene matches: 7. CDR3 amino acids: CASSPGLAGARQYF. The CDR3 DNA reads TGTGCCAGCAGCCCCGGACTAGCGGGAGCCCGGCAGTACTTC.

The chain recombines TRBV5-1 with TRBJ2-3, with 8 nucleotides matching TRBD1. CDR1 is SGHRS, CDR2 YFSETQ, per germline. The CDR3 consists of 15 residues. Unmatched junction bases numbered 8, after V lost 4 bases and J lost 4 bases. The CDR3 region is CASSPGQGFSDTQYF. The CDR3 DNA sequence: TGCGCCAGCAGCCCCGGACAGGGATTTTCAGATACGCAGTATTTT.

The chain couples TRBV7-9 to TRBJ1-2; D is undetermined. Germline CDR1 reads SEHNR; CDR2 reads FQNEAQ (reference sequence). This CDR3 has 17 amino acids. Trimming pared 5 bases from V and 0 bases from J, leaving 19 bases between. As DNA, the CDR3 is TGTGCCAGCAGCCCAGTGGAGGGAACAGCTCCTAACTATGGCTACACCTTC. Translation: CASSPVEGTAPNYGYTF.

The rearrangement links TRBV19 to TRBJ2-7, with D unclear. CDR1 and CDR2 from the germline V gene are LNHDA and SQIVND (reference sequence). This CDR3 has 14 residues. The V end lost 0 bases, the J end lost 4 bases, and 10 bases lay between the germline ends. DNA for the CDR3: TGTGCCAGTAGTATAGAGGCTCTGGGATACGAGCAGTACTTC. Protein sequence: CASSIEALGYEQYF.

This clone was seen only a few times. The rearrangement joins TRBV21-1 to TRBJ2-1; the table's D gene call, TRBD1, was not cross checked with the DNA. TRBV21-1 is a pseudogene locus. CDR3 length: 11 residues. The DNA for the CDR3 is TGTGCCAGCAGCAAGTCATATGAGCAGTTCTTC. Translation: CASSKSYEQFF.

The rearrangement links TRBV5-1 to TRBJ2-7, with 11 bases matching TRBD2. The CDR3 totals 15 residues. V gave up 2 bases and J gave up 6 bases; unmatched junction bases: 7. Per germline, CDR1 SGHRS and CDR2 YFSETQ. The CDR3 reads CASSLLAGGDPEQYF. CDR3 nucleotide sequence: TGCGCCAGCAGCTTATTAGCGGGAGGGGACCCCGAGCAGTACTTC.

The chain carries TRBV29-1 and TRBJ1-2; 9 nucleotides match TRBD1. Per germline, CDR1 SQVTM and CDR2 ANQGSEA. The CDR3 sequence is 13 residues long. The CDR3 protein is CRATGGEDYGYTF. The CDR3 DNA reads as TGCAGAGCCACAGGGGGCGAGGACTATGGCTACACCTTC.

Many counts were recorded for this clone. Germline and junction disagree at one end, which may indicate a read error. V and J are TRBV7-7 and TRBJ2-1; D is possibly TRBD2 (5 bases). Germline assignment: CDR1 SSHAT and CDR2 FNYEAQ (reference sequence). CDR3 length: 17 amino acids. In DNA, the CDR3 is TGTGCTAGCAGCTTAGCGCTCGGCTGGAGCTCCTACAATGAGCAGTTCTTC. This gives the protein CASSLALGWSSYNEQFF.

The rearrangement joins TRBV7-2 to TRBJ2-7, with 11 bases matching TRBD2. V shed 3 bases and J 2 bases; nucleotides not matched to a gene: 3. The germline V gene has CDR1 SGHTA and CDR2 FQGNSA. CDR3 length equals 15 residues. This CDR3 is CASSFGTSGPYEQYF. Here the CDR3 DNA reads TGTGCCAGCAGCTTCGGGACTAGCGGCCCCTACGAGCAGTACTTC.